This TCR beta chain was obtained from a study of blood T cell repertoires in COVID-19. For the study at large: Specimens from acute and convalescent COVID-19 originated in the United States, Italy and Spain. Sources were T cells, B-cell-depleted T cells, or PBMCs; the material itself was cDNA or gDNA.

In the original analysis: From reference gene primer amplification, estimates of nucleated cell counts were derived. Clones were read by immunoSEQ multiplex PCR, and TCRdb kept only the in-frame ones, dropping some. V, J and clone size were drawn from that table, and D and trimming were deduced from the DNA. In the table there are 130,000 or so clones, about four fifths of which are singletons. The V and J ends lost 5 bases and 7 bases, in that order; junction bases with no gene match: 5. Per the germline V gene, CDR1 is LGHDT and CDR2 is YNNKEL (reference sequence). The CDR3 has 13 amino acids. The chain uses TRBV3-1 (or the pseudogene TRBV3-2) and TRBJ2-5; 9 bases map to TRBD1. The receptor comes from an older woman with acute or convalescent COVID-19. The material sequenced was peripheral blood. The CDR3 coding sequence is TGTGCCAGCAGCACCCGGACAGGGGCGACCCAGTACTTC. It codes for CASSTRTGATQYF.